This TCR beta chain was recovered during a study of cytomegalovirus exposure and HLA in healthy donors (dated by TCRdb to the late 2010s). In terms of the full investigation: In an earlier analysis of fewer than 750 of the donors, 250 to 350 Gb of sequence data and 120 million or so unique TCR beta sequences from roughly 190 million T cells were reported. An early release that covered about 640 HLA-typed donors contained about 300 gigabases of sequencing data and about 93 million unique TCR sequences. The genetic ancestry cluster associated with self-reported Caucasian donors included 70% to 85% of the roughly 380 genotyped donors. The study was designed to test whether signatures of past pathogen exposure could be identified by cataloging public T cell receptors. Using immunosequencing, the study profiled T cell repertoires from some 670 subjects and related those repertoires to cytomegalovirus serostatus. Along with the approximately 670-subject first cohort, a separate validation cohort of over a hundred different subjects was used. High-throughput TCR immunosequencing, statistical association of individual TCRs with disease status, and machine learning were combined to predict cytomegalovirus infection status. A later analysis re-examined previously published TCR beta repertoires from roughly 650 donors and added high-resolution HLA genotyping to investigate patterns of TCR occurrence. In the later analysis, no new phenotypic data were used to find candidate immune exposures; instead, reliance was placed on TCR beta sequences and their occurrence across donors. An earlier analysis of approximately 630 of the donors applied high-throughput TCR beta sequencing to assess whether each TCR beta V gene segment acted as functional or pseudogenic. Alongside the repertoire data, information on donor age, sex, ethnicity and CMV serostatus was compiled. A later genetic analysis took genome-wide SNP genotypes for about 65% of the roughly 670 donors and used that subset as a discovery cohort. All discovery cohort repertoires had been generated on a single sequencing platform. HLA typing covered class I and class II loci at four-digit resolution. Typing coverage varied by locus: roughly 620-630 donors for A, B, C, DRB1 and DQB1; more than 500 for DQA1; 606 for DPA1; around 490 for DPB1. Four or five DR-DQ haplotypes were handled as single units for association and clustering because linkage in the cohort was strong. Among about 410 genotyped donors of the cohort, an average of roughly 230,000 unique TCR beta nucleotide sequences was sequenced per donor, of which 15% to 20% were non-productive. Results and caveats for the whole study, not just this receptor: In a later analysis, most CMV-associated TCR beta chains were found to appear HLA-restricted, with HLA associations seemingly driven largely by CMV exposure. A later analysis found that HLA-associated TCR beta chains were more clonally expanded and had lower generation probabilities than equally common non-associated chains. The earlier analysis of approximately 590 of the donors excluded 15 to 20 rarely observed V segments, including chromosome 9 orphons, because counts were too low. According to a later analysis, parvovirus B19, influenza, CMV and Epstein-Barr virus appeared linked to several top co-occurrence clusters. A few of the identified cytomegalovirus-associated TCR beta chains were confirmed in vitro to be specific for cytomegalovirus antigens. In an earlier analysis of approximately 600 of the donors, most TCR beta V segments were observed in productive rearrangements about 87% or about 30% of the time, broadly matching IMGT annotations. In both the original and validation cohorts, the classifier was reported to diagnose cytomegalovirus status with high specificity and sensitivity. Only TCR beta chains were sequenced in this cohort, and the absence of alpha or paired-chain data limited detectable features. The authors suggested that the approach could potentially be generalized to other disease states and immunological phenotypes. In the study, 150 to 200 TCR beta chains were listed as associated with cytomegalovirus. HLA typing was unavailable for some donors at each locus, so association tests used only the typed subset. A later analysis found that TCR association rates varied across HLA loci, with DRB1 alleles showing the most associated TCRs and HLA-C alleles the fewest. The presence/absence analyses assumed that sequencing depth was roughly uniform across donors, and that assumption may not be true. A later analysis associated 15,000 to 20,000 TCR beta sequences with specific HLA alleles at a false discovery rate of 0.05. A later genetic analysis associated a missense DCLRE1C variant with V-gene and J-gene trimming of TCR beta chains, and an independent cohort replicated the association. Linkage disequilibrium might explain the correlated functional status among segregating V segments, but an unknown experimental factor could not be ruled out. Strong co-occurrence of HLA alleles, especially DR and DQ, made assigning TCR associations to individual alleles difficult. A further reported finding was that TCR beta sequences accurately predicted the HLA-A and HLA-B alleles for most subjects in the first cohort. The only immune exposure information available for the cohort was CMV serostatus. A group of highly shared sequence variants was considered likely to be a technical artifact of the sequencing pipeline. Across donors, most TCR sequences were observed very rarely, whereas some public TCRs were present in many individuals. In a later genetic analysis, fewer N-insertions in productive TCRs were reported among donors in an Asian-associated ancestry cluster than the roughly 700-donor mean.

Library generation was performed with the immunoSEQ multiplex PCR assay. The multiplex PCR relied on a mix of 60 forward primers for TCR Vbeta segments and 13 reverse primers for TCR Jbeta segments. Amplification of the CDR3 region of rearranged TCR beta genes was performed with a multiplex PCR assay on genomic DNA. On the Illumina HiSeq System, the amplified TCR beta libraries were sequenced as 87-base-pair reads. From the authors' description of their analysis: A later analysis tallied tens of millions of unique TCR beta chains across the roughly 610 repertoires, and about 10 million of those chains were shared by two or more donors. To remove PCR and sequencing errors, raw reads were error-corrected and collapsed into unique sequences using a nearest-neighbor algorithm that merged closely related sequences. Alignment of CDR3 sequences to IMGT reference sequences was used to assign V, D and J gene segments. For a sequence to be retained, a match of at least six nucleotides was required to both a V gene segment and a J gene segment. Rearrangements were called productive when the CDR3 lacked stop codons and stayed in frame with V and J; all others were non-productive. Following IMGT convention, CDR3 was defined as the stretch from the second conserved V-encoded cysteine up to the conserved J-encoded phenylalanine. Sequences without an unambiguous match to a single V gene segment were excluded from the earlier analysis of a few hundred of the donors. An earlier analysis of a few hundred of the donors called V segments functional above 56.7% productive rearrangements and segregating when the between-donor standard deviation exceeded 5%. A statistical classification framework was built for diagnosing cytomegalovirus status from the catalog of TCR beta chain sequences. In a later analysis, TCR nucleotide sequences were compared against IMGT/GENE-DB human TR gene sequences so that V and J genes could be assigned. The TCRdist pipeline was used in a later analysis to assign CDR3 sequences and most-parsimonious VDJ recombination scenarios. In a later analysis, each TCR beta chain was defined by its CDR3 amino acid sequence together with its V-gene family, and reads without a unique V-gene family were excluded. To address suspected cross-contamination and a sequencing artifact, a later analysis removed under 600 highly shared, low-generation-probability nucleotide sequences. For each public chain, a later analysis derived a clonal expansion index from normalized ranks of inferred template counts within each repertoire. In a later analysis, generation probabilities were computed using a VDJ recombination model fitted to out-of-frame rearrangements, and the results were checked against IGoR. In a later analysis, TCR-TCR, TCR-HLA and TCR-CMV co-occurrence was scored with hypergeometric tests, and a repertoire-size bias correction was applied to TCR pairs. False discovery rates were estimated in a later analysis by permuting HLA or CMV assignments 20 times. In a later analysis, co-occurring TCRs were grouped using DBSCAN, and TCRdist sequence similarity was added for clustering within HLA-allele-positive subsets. Repertoires with fewer than 30,000 or more than 120,000 public chains, plus five repertoires with anomalous nucleotide sharing, were excluded from co-occurrence clustering. The immuneACCESS repertoire file appears here via TCRdb, limited to in-frame rearrangements. These files lack a portion of the clones; in checked studies, under half of the deficit traces to unresolved V genes, and the cause of the others is not known. The DNA was the basis for D and trimming; V, J and clone size are from that table. Within this sample are 100,000 to 150,000 clones, with over 70% of them counted one time only. 3.3% of the sample is taken by the ten largest.

Comment on this clone: This receptor's antigen is unknown. No much larger clonotype is one base removed from it; base qualities were not supplied.

The cohort was made up of 500 to 800 healthy bone marrow donors. At the time of sampling, every cohort member was nominally healthy, though immune exposures that went unrecorded were likely present. The donor was CMV seronegative and was included in the group of approximately 350 seronegative cohort members. A peripheral blood sample was collected from each donor, and TCR beta sequencing was performed on peripheral blood mononuclear cells. The Qiagen DNeasy Blood Extraction Kit was used to extract genomic DNA from the blood cell samples. This sequence was found in a woman aged 45-65 years in good health and CMV-seronegative. The sequencing sample was made of PBMCs.

The nucleotides are TGTGCCAGCAGTTCGGTGCTTCACTATGGCTACACCTTC. The encoded protein is CASSSVLHYGYTF. The chain was built from TRBV28 and TRBJ1-2; too little of a D gene remains to name it. Including the terminal cysteine and phenylalanine, the CDR3 comprises 13 residues. Only the CDR3 DNA stays, 39 bases, in frame from base 1. V was cut back by 4 bases and J by 3 bases, leaving a gap of 9 bases between them. CDR1 and CDR2, per the germline V gene, are MDHEN and SYDVKM.